Shown below are 8 T cell receptor beta chains from a single sample sequenced in a study of blood T cell repertoires in COVID-19. Method: immunoSEQ multiplex PCR; TCRdb's copy keeps in-frame clones and lacks some. The sample has some 170,000 clones, 87% seen once; the top ten hold 0.95% to 1.5%. Sequencing was carried out using PBMCs or T cells enriched from blood (not recorded which). The source is a human donor with acute COVID-19. The donor label of this sample is uncertain.

This CDR3 reads CASRRQGAYEQYF. In DNA form, the CDR3 reads TGTGCCAGCAGACGACAGGGGGCCTACGAGCAGTACTTC. This rearrangement joins TRBV6-5 to TRBJ2-7; 9 nucleotides line up with TRBD1. CDR1 is MNHEY, CDR2 SVGAGI, per germline. This CDR3 has 13 amino acids. V was clipped by 6 bases and J by 2 bases; unmatched bases: 2.

This chain links TRBV6-5 with TRBJ2-7, with 7 bases that match TRBD1. J gave up 7 bases and V 4 bases, and 10 bases lay outside the gene matches. CDR1 and CDR2 from the germline V gene are MNHEY and SVGAGI. The CDR3 consists of 14 residues. The CDR3 DNA reads as TGTGCCAGCAGTTTCGGACAGGACCGACGGGAGCAGTACTTC. Translating it yields CASSFGQDRREQYF.

The chain joins TRBV5-1 to TRBJ2-1; TRBD1 matches 7 bases. The germline CDR1 and CDR2 sequences are SGHRS and YFSETQ. Germline trimming cut 3 bases from V and 3 bases from J; bases unmatched to any gene: 6. The CDR3 contains 15 residues. The CDR3 spells CASSSGTAGYNEQFF. The CDR3, as DNA: TGCGCCAGCAGCTCGGGGACAGCTGGCTACAATGAGCAGTTCTTC. Looking up the rest from reference TRBV5-1 and TRBJ2-1 gives the full variable domain: KAGVTQTPRYLIKTRGQQVTLSCSPISGHRSVSWYQQTPGQGLQFLFEYFSETQRNKGNFPGRFSGRQFSNSRSEMNVSTLELGDSALYLCASSSGTAGYNEQFFGPGTRLTVL.

The chain links TRBV4-1 to TRBJ2-3; TRBD2 matches at 13 bases. V was clipped by 0 bases and J by 5 bases; unmatched bases: 8. The germline gives CDR1 MGHRA, CDR2 YSYEKL. This CDR3 comprises 18 residues. The CDR3 loop reads CASSQEIHGLAGEDTQYF. As DNA, the CDR3 is TGCGCCAGCAGCCAAGAAATCCATGGACTAGCGGGGGAAGATACGCAGTATTTT.

The CDR3 protein is CASSPYRPPTGANVLTF. CDR3 bases: TGTGCCAGCTCACCGTACAGACCTCCTACTGGGGCCAACGTCCTGACTTTC. The chain joins TRBV18 to TRBJ2-6; D is unresolved. CDR3 length: 17 amino acids. Looked up from germline, CDR1 is KGHSH and CDR2 is LQKENI. Trimming removed 3 bases at V and 2 bases at J, with 14 bases between. The whole variable domain, filled in from reference TRBV18 and TRBJ2-6, reads NAGVMQNPRHLVRRRGQEARLRCSPMKGHSHVYWYRQLPEEGLKFMVYLQKENIIDESGMPKERFSAEFPKEGPSILRIQQVVRGDSAAYFCASSPYRPPTGANVLTFGAGSRLTVL.

V usage is TRBV7-9 and J usage is TRBJ2-3, with D perhaps TRBD1 (6 bases). In germline, CDR1 is SEHNR, CDR2 FQNEAQ (reference sequence). V lost 3 bases, J lost 6 bases, and 13 bases lay in between. The CDR3 is made up of 14 amino acids. CDR3 residues: CASSLGHPGDTQYF. The CDR3 DNA follows: TGTGCCAGCAGCTTGGGACACCCTGGGGATACGCAGTATTTT.

The chain carries TRBV27 and TRBJ2-7, with D uncertain. Germline CDR1 MNHEY, CDR2 SMNVEV (reference sequence). The CDR3 runs 13 residues. Trimming took off 6 bases at V and 0 bases at J, with 9 bases between the two ends. The CDR3 sequence: CASRPVLSYEQYF. In nucleotides, the CDR3 is TGTGCCAGCAGGCCAGTTCTCTCCTACGAGCAGTACTTC.

The V and J genes are TRBV5-4 and TRBJ2-2; perhaps TRBD2 as D (5 bases). CDR3 length: 20 residues. Per the germline V gene, CDR1 is SGHNT and CDR2 is YYREEE (reference sequence). V was trimmed by 4 bases and J by 4 bases, leaving 29 bases between them. The CDR3 protein is CASSRAGILTFRTGTGELFF. For the CDR3, the DNA is TGTGCCAGCAGCCGCGCCGGGATACTTACCTTTCGTACGGGCACCGGGGAGCTGTTTTTT.